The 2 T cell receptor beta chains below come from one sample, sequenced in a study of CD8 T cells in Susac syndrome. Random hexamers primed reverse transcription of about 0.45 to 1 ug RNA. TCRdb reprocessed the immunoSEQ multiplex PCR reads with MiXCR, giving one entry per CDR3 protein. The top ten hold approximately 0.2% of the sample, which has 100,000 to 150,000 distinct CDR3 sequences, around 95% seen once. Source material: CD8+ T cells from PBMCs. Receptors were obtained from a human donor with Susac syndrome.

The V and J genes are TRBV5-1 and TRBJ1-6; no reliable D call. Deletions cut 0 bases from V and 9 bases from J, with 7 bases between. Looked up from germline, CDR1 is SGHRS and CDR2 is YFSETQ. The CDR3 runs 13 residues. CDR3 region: CASSLAGISPLHF. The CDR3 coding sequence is TGCGCCAGCAGCTTGGCCGGTATTTCACCCCTCCACTTT.

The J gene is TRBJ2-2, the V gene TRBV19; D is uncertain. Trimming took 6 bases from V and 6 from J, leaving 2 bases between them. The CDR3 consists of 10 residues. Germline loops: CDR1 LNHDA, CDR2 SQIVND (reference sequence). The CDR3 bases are TGTGCCAGTAGCTCCGGGGAGCTGTTTTTT. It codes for CASSSGELFF.